These 21 T cell receptor beta chains were all obtained from the same sample, sequenced in a study of Ad26.COV2.S vaccination and SARS-CoV-2 variants. Noted treatment: 15 to 20 received Ad26.COV2.S at low or high dose, single or two shots; about 5 received placebo; per-sample allocation not given. Samples were taken on day 63 after the first vaccine or placebo injection. Data came from immunoSEQ multiplex PCR; TCRdb stores just in-frame clones and leaves some out. The repertoire holds 300,000 to 400,000 clones, around nine tenths seen once, with around 3.6% in the top ten. Source: peripheral blood, taken in a trial of Ad26.COV2.S vaccine versus placebo. The receptor set was obtained from a person between 18 and 65 years old who received the Ad26.COV2.S COVID-19 vaccine or a placebo.

The chain uses TRBV2 and TRBJ2-3; D is perhaps TRBD2 (6 bases). The CDR3 has 11 amino acids. CDR1 and CDR2 (germline): SNHLY, FYNNEI. The V end lost 6 bases, the J end lost 9 bases, and 10 bases lay between the germline ends. CDR3 amino acids: CASRVAETQYF. In DNA form, the CDR3 reads TGTGCCAGCAGGGTAGCGGAAACGCAGTATTTT.

The gene calls are TRBV5-4 and TRBJ2-3; D is tentatively TRBD1 or TRBD2 (9 bases each). Germline CDR1 and CDR2: SGHNT and YYREEE (reference sequence). The CDR3 runs to 20 residues. V lost 4 bases, J lost 4 bases, and 31 bases lay in between. The DNA for the CDR3 is TGTGCCAGCAGCCGTCCCGGGACAGGGCTGGGAGCGGGGGGCTCAGATACGCAGTATTTT. This encodes CASSRPGTGLGAGGSDTQYF.

The chain carries TRBV19 and TRBJ2-1; 7 bases agree with TRBD1. The CDR3 spans 15 residues. The germline gives CDR1 LNHDA, CDR2 SQIVND (reference sequence). After removal of 1 base from V and 3 bases from J, the junction contained 3 bases not matched to a gene. The CDR3 region is CASSIGQGNYNEQFF. The CDR3 bases are TGTGCCAGTAGTATAGGACAGGGAAACTACAATGAGCAGTTCTTC.

The rearrangement joins TRBV3-1 (or the pseudogene TRBV3-2) to TRBJ1-4; tentative D call: TRBD1 (6 bases). The CDR3 sequence is 16 residues long. Germline CDR1 LGHDT, CDR2 YNNKEL (reference sequence). The germline V and J ends were trimmed by 3 bases and 0 bases, with 11 bases remaining between them. The CDR3 spells CASSHGTSSTNEKLFF. CDR3 DNA: TGTGCCAGCAGCCACGGGACATCTTCAACTAATGAAAAACTGTTTTTT.

This sequence joins TRBV7-8 and TRBJ2-2; D possibly corresponds to TRBD2 (5 bases). CDR1 is SGHVS, CDR2 FQNEAQ, per germline. The CDR3 length is 16 residues. Trimming shortened V by 5 bases and J by 1 base, and 14 bases separated the two germline ends. CDR3 loop: CASSPPKGVNTGELFF. CDR3 DNA sequence: TGTGCCAGCAGCCCCCCCAAGGGAGTGAACACCGGGGAGCTGTTTTTT.

The gene calls are TRBV4-3 and TRBJ1-1; no clear D. The CDR3 is 14 residues long. Per the germline V gene, CDR1 is LGHNA and CDR2 is YSLEER. Trimming took off 1 base at V and 7 bases at J, with 13 bases between the two ends. The CDR3, as DNA: TGCGCCAGCAGCCAAGGGCCGGCTCGAGGTGAAGCTTTCTTT. Protein sequence: CASSQGPARGEAFF.

The count of this clone is one. This chain connects TRBV10-3 to TRBJ1-6; TRBD1 aligns across 10 bases. V shed 11 bases, J shed 9 bases, and the junction held 7 bases outside the gene matches. This CDR3 region has 13 residues. In germline, CDR1 is ENHRY, CDR2 SYGVKD. The CDR3 DNA follows: TGTGCCGCTCAGACAGGGGGCTTTTCACCCCTCCACTTT. Its translation is CAAQTGGFSPLHF.

The chain employs TRBV19 and TRBJ2-2; 9 bases map to TRBD1. Germline trimming cut 9 bases from V and 5 bases from J; bases unmatched to any gene: 7. The CDR3 length is 14 residues. The germline CDR1 and CDR2 sequences are LNHDA and SQIVND (reference sequence). In DNA form, the CDR3 reads TGTGCCAGCCTTCCAGGACAGGGGACCGGGGAGCTGTTTTTT. This codes for CASLPGQGTGELFF.

V usage is TRBV7-3 and J usage is TRBJ2-2; D possibly uses TRBD1 or TRBD2 (5 bases each). The CDR3 is made up of 16 amino acids. Germline V gives CDR1 SGHTA, CDR2 FQGTGA. V shed 4 bases and J shed 9 bases, with 21 bases lying between them. This CDR3 is CASSSVHRDGHRELFF. The CDR3 coding sequence is TGTGCCAGCAGCTCAGTCCACCGGGACGGGCACCGGGAGCTGTTTTTT.

This chain links TRBV4-3 with TRBJ1-1; TRBD1 might be the D (6 bases). V gave up 0 bases and J gave up 5 bases, with 16 bases separating them. Germline V gives CDR1 LGHNA, CDR2 YSLEER. This CDR3 comprises 16 residues. The CDR3 region is CASSQDRGRGGTEAFF. The DNA for the CDR3 is TGCGCCAGCAGCCAAGATCGAGGCAGGGGAGGAACTGAAGCTTTCTTT.

The chain joins TRBV14 to TRBJ2-1; 7 bases fit TRBD1. The CDR3 loop spans 17 amino acids. V trimming: 10 bases; J trimming: 7 bases; junction bases outside the gene matches: 22. The germline gives CDR1 SGHDN, CDR2 FVKESK. As DNA, the CDR3 is TGTGCCACGGCACCAAACAGGGGAACCAGCTTGAGAAATGAGCAGTTCTTC. It translates to CATAPNRGTSLRNEQFF.

In DNA form, the CDR3 reads TGTGCCAGCAGCTTGGTGGGAGCAGGGAGCGACAATGAGCAGTTCTTC. Residues: CASSLVGAGSDNEQFF. The chain has TRBV5-5 and TRBJ2-1; D may be TRBD1 or TRBD2 (5 bases each). The CDR3 is made up of 16 amino acids. The germline CDR1 and CDR2 sequences are SGHKS and YYEKEE (reference sequence). V was trimmed by 0 bases and J by 5 bases, leaving 15 bases between them.

V gene TRBV30 combines with J gene TRBJ1-1; 7 bases line up with TRBD1. J lost 0 bases, V lost 2 bases, and 6 bases had no gene match. The length of the CDR3 is 15 residues. Germline-derived CDR1 and CDR2 are GTSNPN and SVGIG (reference sequence). The CDR3 loop is CAWSKEGTVNTEAFF. The CDR3 nucleotides are TGTGCCTGGAGTAAGGAAGGGACAGTGAACACTGAAGCTTTCTTT.

As for this clone: Distinct nucleotide sequences in the sample also encode this CDR3. The chain combines TRBV12-3 or TRBV12-4 with TRBJ1-2; D gene ambiguous. The CDR3 runs 13 residues. With 1 base removed from V and 2 bases from J, the gap between germline ends came to 5 bases. The CDR3 bases are TGTGCCAGCAGTTTAGACTCGAACTATGGCTACACCTTC. This encodes CASSLDSNYGYTF.

The V gene is TRBV7-8, the J gene TRBJ2-1; D is possibly TRBD1 (6 bases). CDR3 size: 13 residues. Trimming removed 5 bases from V and 3 bases from J, with 8 bases in between. CDR1 and CDR2 from the germline V gene are SGHVS and FQNEAQ. CDR3 bases: TGTGCCAGCAGCCCGGACAGCTACAATGAGCAGTTCTTC. It translates to CASSPDSYNEQFF.

This clone was seen only once. The chain uses TRBV5-5 and TRBJ1-3, with 7 bases matching TRBD1. V lost 4 bases and J lost 0; bases outside the gene matches: 7. Germline values: CDR1 SGHKS, CDR2 YYEKEE (reference sequence). The CDR3 is 16 residues long. CDR3 DNA: TGTGCCAGCAGCCTTTACACAGGGGACTCTGGAAACACCATATATTTT. Protein sequence: CASSLYTGDSGNTIYF. Supplemented by reference TRBV5-5 and TRBJ1-3, the full variable domain reads DAGVTQSPTHLIKTRGQQVTLRCSPISGHKSVSWYQQVLGQGPQFIFQYYEKEERGRGNFPDRFSARQFPNYSSELNVNALLLGDSALYLCASSLYTGDSGNTIYFGEGSWLTVV.

CDR3 in DNA: TGTGCCAGCAGCTTTTTCCCTGCGGAGGATACGCAGTATTTT. The encoded protein is CASSFFPAEDTQYF. J is TRBJ2-3 and V is TRBV7-9; D gene unclear. From germline, CDR1 is SEHNR and CDR2 FQNEAQ (reference sequence). Trimming shortened V by 3 bases and J by 6 bases, and 13 bases separated the two germline ends. CDR3 length equals 14 residues.

The chain employs TRBV19 and TRBJ1-1; TRBD1 is a possible D gene (5 bases). Germline values: CDR1 LNHDA, CDR2 SQIVND (reference sequence). The CDR3 length is 13 residues. Trimming took 2 bases from V and 7 from J, leaving 11 bases between them. The CDR3 loop reads CASSIHGGDEAFF. Written as DNA, the CDR3 is TGTGCCAGTAGTATACACGGGGGGGATGAAGCTTTCTTT.

The chain is built from TRBV18 and TRBJ1-1; D gene uncertain. Germline CDR1 reads KGHSH; CDR2 reads LQKENI. V lost 6 bases, J lost 1 base, and 12 bases lay in between. This CDR3 is 14 amino acids long. The CDR3 nucleotides read TGTGCCAGCTCCTCCTCGGACTCGAACACTGAAGCTTTCTTT. It codes for CASSSSDSNTEAFF.

This rearrangement joins TRBV5-1 to TRBJ1-1; D may be TRBD1 (5 bases). The germline gives CDR1 SGHRS, CDR2 YFSETQ. This CDR3 has 13 amino acids. V dropped 4 bases and J dropped 1 base, with 8 bases sitting between them. CDR3 nucleotide sequence: TGCGCCAGCAGCATGACAGAGAACACTGAAGCTTTCTTT. Its translation is CASSMTENTEAFF.

The V call is TRBV7-2, the J call TRBJ1-4, with D possibly being TRBD1 (6 bases). CDR1 is SGHTA and CDR2 is FQGNSA in the germline V gene. The V gene lost 4 bases and the J gene lost 1 base, with 10 bases spanning the gap. The CDR3 is 15 amino acids. CDR3 residues: CASSSLQGTNEKLFF. Here the CDR3 DNA reads TGTGCCAGCAGCTCGCTACAGGGAACTAATGAAAAACTGTTTTTT.